One sample yielded the 5 T cell receptor beta chains listed below, sequenced in a study of cytomegalovirus exposure and HLA in healthy donors. Vbeta (60) and Jbeta (13) primers were used in the PCR. Sequencing was performed with immunoSEQ multiplex PCR; in TCRdb, only in-frame clones are kept and a portion is missing. Of about 130,000 clones listed, roughly 77% are singletons. The specimen sequenced was PBMCs. These receptors all come from a man younger than 45 in good health and CMV-seronegative.

In its sample, this clone was seen once. The CDR3 protein is CASSGSGSGGTDTQYF. The CDR3 DNA is TGTGCCAGCAGCGGTTCGGGTAGCGGGGGCACAGATACGCAGTATTTT. The V and J genes are TRBV25-1 and TRBJ2-3; 8 nucleotides align to TRBD2. The CDR3 sequence is 16 residues long. The V gene's germline CDR1 is MGHDK and CDR2 SYGVNS. V shed 6 bases and J 1 base; nucleotides not matched to a gene: 9.

This rearrangement joins TRBV9 to TRBJ2-3; a possible D gene is TRBD1 (6 bases). Germline V gene data show CDR1 as SGDLS and CDR2 as YYNGEE. V was clipped by 1 base and J by 2 bases, with 11 bases between them. The CDR3 extends over 15 amino acids. For the CDR3, the DNA is TGTGCCAGCAGCGTAACTGGGGACACCACAGATACGCAGTATTTT. Translating it yields CASSVTGDTTDTQYF.

This sequence joins TRBV25-1 and TRBJ2-2; maybe TRBD1 (5 bases). Germline CDR1 MGHDK, CDR2 SYGVNS. Trimming stripped 2 bases from V and 3 bases from J, with 7 bases between. The CDR3 is 14 amino acids. The CDR3 loop reads CASSEGRDTGELFF. The CDR3 nucleotides are TGTGCCAGCAGTGAAGGCAGGGACACCGGGGAGCTGTTTTTT.

The chain links TRBV6-1 to TRBJ2-7; TRBD2 matches at 11 bases. The CDR3 contains 14 residues. Trimming took 5 bases from V and 4 from J; bases not matched to a gene: 4. CDR1 and CDR2 (germline): MNHNS, SASEGT. CDR3 sequence reads: CASSPASGGYEQYF. The CDR3 region has the DNA TGTGCCAGCAGTCCCGCTAGCGGGGGGTACGAGCAGTACTTC.

The chain links TRBV5-1 to TRBJ2-5, with 13 bases that match TRBD2. Germline V gene data show CDR1 as SGHRS and CDR2 as YFSETQ. The trim removed 4 bases at V and 3 bases at J, leaving 6 bases unmatched. This CDR3 is 16 amino acids long. CDR3: CASSATGLAGEETQYF. CDR3 sequence (DNA): TGCGCCAGCAGCGCGACTGGACTAGCGGGGGAAGAGACCCAGTACTTC.